This T cell receptor beta chain was obtained from a study of PD-1 blockade in mismatch repair-deficient tumors. Study context: Patients had around 11 mismatch repair-deficient cancer types and were previously treated and progressing.

Method: immunoSEQ multiplex PCR; TCRdb's copy keeps in-frame clones and lacks some. The sample lists 85,000 to 130,000 clones; approximately 83% were seen once. A few pembrolizumab responders had their TCRs sequenced. Germline assignment: CDR1 KGHSH and CDR2 LQKENI. This CDR3 spans 15 amino acids. Between the trimmed V and J ends, which lost 0 bases and 6 bases, there was a span of 12 bases. J is TRBJ2-1 and V is TRBV18, with no clear D. The sequence was obtained from an adult with mismatch repair-deficient cancer. The specimen comprised peripheral blood, sampled 35 to 37 weeks after starting pembrolizumab. In nucleotides, the CDR3 is TGTGCCAGCTCACCACCCTTGCCACAGAGCAATGAGCAGTTCTTC. Its protein is CASSPPLPQSNEQFF.